These 14 T cell receptor beta chains share one sample of origin, sequenced in a study of tumor and adjacent non-tumor tissue in lung cancer. A modified ARM-PCR protocol with three rounds of nested PCR amplified TCRbeta. TCRdb fed the multiplex PCR reads into MiXCR, producing one record per CDR3 protein. The sample consists of tens of thousands of distinct CDR3 sequences, around 70% of them appearing once. This sample's RNA came from whole unsorted tissue. This non-tumor lung sample came from over 3 cm beyond the tumor edge. The sample was distant non-tumor lung tissue. These receptors came from a woman between 50 and 59 years old with non-small cell lung cancer.

V usage is TRBV19 and J usage is TRBJ1-2; the match to TRBD1 covers 11 bases. The CDR3 consists of 14 residues. The germline gives CDR1 LNHDA, CDR2 SQIVND (reference sequence). V shed 4 bases, J shed 10 bases, and the junction held 8 bases outside the gene matches. DNA of the CDR3: TGTGCCAGTAGTACGGACAGGGGGCTAGATGCCTACACCTTC. It translates to CASSTDRGLDAYTF.

On this clonotype: Sequence at one end of the junction differs from germline and may be a read error. The chain couples TRBV11-2 to TRBJ2-7; D remains unclear. The CDR3 runs to 13 residues. CDR1 SGHAT and CDR2 FQNNGV come from the germline V gene. This CDR3 reads CASSLAAGYEEHF. CDR3 DNA: TGTGCCAGCAGCTTAGCGGCTGGGTACGAGGAGCACTTT. The whole variable domain, filled in from reference TRBV11-2 and TRBJ2-7, reads EAGVAQSPRYKIIEKRQSVAFWCNPISGHATLYWYQQILGQGPKLLIQFQNNGVVDDSQLPKDRFSAERLKGVDSTLKIQPAKLEDSAVYLCASSLAAGYEEHFGPGTRLTVT.

On this clonotype: One base away lies a much larger clone, so this may be a sequencing read error. As DNA, the CDR3 is TGTGCCAGCAGTTTAGGGGGTATAGGCAATCAGGCCCAGCATTTT. Its protein is CASSLGGIGNQAQHF. The V call is TRBV12-3 or TRBV12-4, the J call TRBJ1-5; no firm D call. The CDR3 is 15 residues long.

As concerns this clonotype: A single base separates this from a much larger clone, so it may be a read error. V and J are TRBV20-1 and TRBJ1-2; TRBD1 matches at 8 bases. The CDR3 contains 15 residues. Germline V gene sequence: CDR1 DFQATT, CDR2 SNEGSKA (reference sequence). V dropped 5 bases and J dropped 1; count of bases not matched to a gene: 9. The CDR3 coding sequence is TGCAGTGCTCTCGCGACAGGGGCGTTTAACTATGGCTACACCTTC. It codes for CSALATGAFNYGYTF.

A note on this clonotype: Possible read error: a much larger clone is one base away. CDR3 nucleotides: TGTGCCAGCAGCACAAACAGGGGGCTGAATGAAAAACCGTTTTTT. This gives the protein CASSTNRGLNEKPFF. The chain recombines TRBV5-4 with TRBJ1-4; 9 positions match TRBD1. Germline V CDR1 and CDR2: SGHNT, YYREEE (reference sequence). This CDR3 comprises 15 residues.

The V gene is TRBV6-1, the J gene TRBJ2-2; weak D call: TRBD1 (5 bases). CDR1 and CDR2 from the germline V gene are MNHNS and SASEGT. The ends were cut back, 7 bases at V and 2 bases at J, with 17 bases in the middle. The CDR3 spans 16 residues. In nucleotides, the CDR3 is TGTGCCAGCACGCGGTTTTTGACAGTAAACACCGGGGAGCTGTTTTTT. It encodes CASTRFLTVNTGELFF.

This clonotype was found a few times. The chain couples TRBV10-3 to TRBJ1-4; no clear D. Germline V gene sequence: CDR1 ENHRY, CDR2 SYGVKD. CDR3 length equals 14 residues. Trimming pared 3 bases from V and 8 bases from J, leaving 13 bases between. The CDR3 region has the DNA TGTGCCATCAGTGACTGGGGTGCTGCCGAAAAACTGTTTTTT. Protein sequence: CAISDWGAAEKLFF.

Concerning this clonotype: This clone may be a read error of a much larger clone one base away. The V gene is TRBV6-6, the J gene TRBJ2-6; tentatively, D is TRBD1 (6 bases). V shed 7 bases and J shed 5 bases, with 24 bases lying between them. Per germline, CDR1 MNHNY and CDR2 SVGAGI (reference sequence). This CDR3 region has 18 residues. The DNA for the CDR3 is TGTGCCAGCAAGGGGTCATTACAGGGATCTGCTAGGGCCAACGTCCTGACTTTC. Amino acids: CASKGSLQGSARANVLTF.

With regard to this clonotype: The junction shows a germline mismatch at one end, possibly a read error. The V gene is TRBV6-1, the J gene TRBJ1-5; TRBD1 matches 8 bases. This CDR3 spans 14 amino acids. Germline assignment: CDR1 MNHNS and CDR2 SASEGT. The CDR3 is CSSCGAGGGQPQHF. The CDR3 DNA follows: TGTTCCAGCTGTGGGGCAGGGGGCGGTCAGCCCCAGCATTTT.

A word on this clonotype: The junction does not match germline at one end; this may be a read error. Here the CDR3 reads CASSPGSSGNNEQFF. In DNA form, the CDR3 reads TGCGCCAGCAGTCCAGGGAGTAGCGGGAATAATGAGCAGTTCTTC. The chain employs TRBV28 and TRBJ2-1, with 8 nucleotides matching TRBD2. Germline values: CDR1 MDHEN, CDR2 SYDVKM. CDR3 length: 15 amino acids. Based on the CDR3 plus reference TRBV28 and TRBJ2-1, the full variable domain is DVKVTQSSRYLVKRTGEKVFLECVQDMDHENMFWYRQDPGLGLRLIYFSYDVKMKEKGDIPEGYSVSREKKERFSLILESASTNQTSMYLCASSPGSSGNNEQFFGPGTRLTVL.

This chain uses TRBV12-3 or TRBV12-4 with TRBJ1-3; D is uncertain. CDR3 size: 12 residues. V lost 7 bases and J 2 bases, leaving 6 bases between the germline ends. The CDR3 reads CASTFTGNTIYF. Written as DNA, the CDR3 is TGTGCCAGCACTTTTACTGGAAACACCATATATTTT.

This clonotype was seen a single time. At one end, the junction sequence differs from germline, possibly due to a read error. The J gene is TRBJ2-7, the V gene TRBV11-2, with TRBD1 as a possible D gene (5 bases). This CDR3 comprises 15 residues. From germline, CDR1 is SGHAT and CDR2 FQNNGV. The CDR3 DNA sequence: TGTGCCAGCACGATGAAAACAGGAAGCTCCTACGAGCAGTATTTC. This codes for CASTMKTGSSYEQYF.

About this clonotype itself: This clone may be a read error of a much larger clone one base away. The chain couples TRBV6-6 to TRBJ1-5; D gene ambiguous. Germline V gene data show CDR1 as MNHNY and CDR2 as SVGAGI (reference sequence). The CDR3 covers 15 residues. The ends were cut back, 4 bases at V and 0 bases at J, with 10 bases in the middle. CDR3 sequence: CASSSQQSSNQPQHF. In DNA, the CDR3 is TGTGCCAGCAGTTCACAACAGAGTAGCAATCAGCCCCAGCATTTT.

The sample holds one count of this clonotype. Given a much more abundant clone one base away, this may be a read error. As DNA, the CDR3 is TGTGCCAGCAGTTACAGGGGGGGCTTTACGAACGAGCAGTTCTTC. Translating gives CASSYRGGFTNEQFF. The gene calls are TRBV6-6 and TRBJ2-1; a weak D match, TRBD2 (7 bases). Trimming removed 2 bases from V and 10 bases from J, with 18 bases in between. CDR1 and CDR2 from the germline V gene are MNHNY and SVGAGI (reference sequence). There are 15 residues in the CDR3.